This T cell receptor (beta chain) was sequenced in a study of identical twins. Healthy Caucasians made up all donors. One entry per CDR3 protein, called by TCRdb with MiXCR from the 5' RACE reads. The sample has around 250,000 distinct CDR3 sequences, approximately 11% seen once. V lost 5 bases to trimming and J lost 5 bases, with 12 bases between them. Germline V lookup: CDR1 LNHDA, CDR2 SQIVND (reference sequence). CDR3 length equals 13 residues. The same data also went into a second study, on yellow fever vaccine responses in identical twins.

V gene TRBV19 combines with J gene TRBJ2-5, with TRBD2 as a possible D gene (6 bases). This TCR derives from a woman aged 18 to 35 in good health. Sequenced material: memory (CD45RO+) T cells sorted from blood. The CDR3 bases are TGTGCCAGTAGTGAGGCGGGAATGGAGACCCAGTACTTC. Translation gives CASSEAGMETQYF.